These T cell receptor beta chains were read from a single sample in a study of blood T cell repertoires in COVID-19. Using immunoSEQ multiplex PCR, the repertoire was profiled, and TCRdb retains in-frame clones only, with some absent. The sample includes some 350,000 clones, 70% to 90% seen only once; the top ten take about 3%. The sequenced sample consisted of peripheral blood. The receptor source for this set is a woman aged 25 to 45 with COVID-19, enrolled during active disease. The conserved cysteine and the conserved F or W are not part of the CDR3 here. Each record gives: V gene, J gene, CDR3 length, clone size, CDR3 protein. Clone size is not always given. Where it is, it says once, few, many or a class for expanded clones.

>TRBV18|TRBJ1-1|13|NA
ASSRGLTGDTEAF
>TRBV2|TRBJ1-1|12|NA
ASTPGQGPTEAF
>TRBV6-2/TRBV6-3|TRBJ1-2|13|NA
ASSYSRRGFAGYT
>TRBV6-2/TRBV6-3|TRBJ1-4|12|once
ASSSQGPNEKLF
>TRBV20-1|TRBJ2-2|14|NA
SASDRGRIYTGELF
>TRBV4-3|TRBJ2-1|15|NA
ASSQDRVGVSYNEQF
>TRBV7-2|TRBJ1-6|13|NA
ASSLADSARTPLH
>TRBV10-1|TRBJ2-2|14|once
ASSEARGGLNGELF
>TRBV10-3|TRBJ2-7|10|once
AIGPGSYEQY
>TRBV7-2|TRBJ1-6|15|NA
ASSLRGVGSYNSPLH
>TRBV7-2|TRBJ1-6|13|NA
ASSSATGLNSPLH
>TRBV6-2/TRBV6-3|TRBJ2-1|19|NA
ASSSRLGTSGRRSSYNEQF
>TRBV10-2|TRBJ1-4|12|few
ASMWDRGNEKLF
>TRBV13|TRBJ2-1|14|once
ASSPDRSFSYNEQF
>TRBV28|TRBJ1-1|13|NA
ASSPRTVEGTEAF
>TRBV5-4|TRBJ1-6|12|NA
ASSLGDRDSPLH
>TRBV27|TRBJ1-1|11|NA
ASSLAGTVQAF
>TRBV4-1|TRBJ1-2|10|NA
ASSQDQGGYT
>TRBV15|TRBJ2-1|14|NA
ATSRGTSGRYNEQF
>TRBV14|TRBJ2-3|15|NA
ASSQDSEQRWSDTQY
>TRBV5-6|TRBJ2-5|14|NA
ASSSGRLGVKETQY
>TRBV3-1/TRBV3-2|TRBJ2-1|15|NA
ASSQLTLRDSSNEQF
>TRBV7-6|TRBJ1-1|12|NA
ASSLGRDITEAF
>TRBV28|TRBJ1-2|12|NA
ASSSSQDDYGYT
>TRBV7-9|TRBJ2-5|12|NA
ASSLGGGAETQY
>TRBV9|TRBJ2-1|13|NA
ASSLLATSYNEQF
>TRBV11-2|TRBJ2-7|15|NA
ASSLGLGSGGSYEQY
>TRBV5-1|TRBJ2-6|16|NA
ASSQGLAGAKGPNVLT
>TRBV11-2|TRBJ1-4|13|NA
ASSYSGRSDEKLF
>TRBV27|TRBJ1-5|13|NA
ASSTGGESNQPQH
>TRBV7-8|TRBJ1-1|13|NA
ASSLLTVRGTEAF
>TRBV28|TRBJ2-5|12|NA
ASSIPRGYETQY
>TRBV9|TRBJ2-2|13|NA
ASSVYGVNTGELF
>TRBV3-1/TRBV3-2|TRBJ2-3|13|few
ASSPGQGGSGTQY
>TRBV28|TRBJ1-3|14|few
ASSFLEGVAPNTIY
>TRBV29-1|TRBJ1-1|10|NA
SVTRQNTEAF
>TRBV27|TRBJ2-3|16|once
ASSLGSDRGWVTDTQY
>TRBV28|TRBJ1-5|12|NA
ASSRGGGNQPQH
>TRBV10-2|TRBJ2-5|14|NA
ASSEPGLPIQETQY
>TRBV9|TRBJ1-3|12|NA
ASSTGQPGNTIY
>TRBV11-3|TRBJ2-2|13|NA
ASSLVNRNTGELF
>TRBV9|TRBJ2-3|14|once
ASSAGTSGSTDTQY
>TRBV29-1|TRBJ1-2|11|NA
SVELGAFYGYT
>TRBV6-2/TRBV6-3|TRBJ2-3|18|NA
ASSYSGRFRQGAGTDTQY
>TRBV27|TRBJ2-2|13|NA
ASSWSGRFSGELF
>TRBV7-9|TRBJ2-1|13|NA
ASSLGLAGEDEQF
>TRBV15|TRBJ2-3|14|NA
ATSRDGVAGTDTQY
>TRBV6-6|TRBJ2-1|13|NA
ASSLHKAGANEQF
>TRBV27|TRBJ2-7|15|NA
ASSWGTGPGSSYEQY
>TRBV11-3|TRBJ2-5|12|NA
ASSQGTAQETQY
>TRBV18|TRBJ1-2|13|NA
ASSPGNGVVYGYT
>TRBV12-2|TRBJ1-2|13|few
ASRLAGRENYGYT
>TRBV6-5|TRBJ1-1|12|NA
ASSLGQFGTEAF
>TRBV18|TRBJ2-5|13|NA
ASSPQRDSKETQY
>TRBV2|TRBJ1-4|12|NA
ASSDPAANEKLF
>TRBV25-1|TRBJ1-4|14|NA
ASSEDIRATNEKLF
>TRBV2|TRBJ2-4|17|NA
ASSEALPGGARAKNIQY